This T cell receptor beta chain appears in the sequencing data of a study of CD8+ T cells in alopecia areata. The overall study: Oral tofacitinib, 5 to 10 mg twice daily, was given in an open-label trial.

Regarding treatment: oral pan-JAK inhibitor, 5-10 mg twice daily. It was from PBMCs that CD4+ and CD8+ T cells were sorted. With regard to this clone: Its antigen is undetermined.

Findings of the study overall: An increase in clonality over normal scalp was evident in lesional scalp, especially alopecia totalis/universalis. On tofacitinib, scalp clonality and expanded CD8+ clones among top 100 fell significantly.

The germline V gene encodes CDR1 SGHTA and CDR2 FQGNSA. With 6 bases removed from V and 9 bases from J, the gap between germline ends came to 15 bases. The length of the CDR3 is 13 residues. Isolated RNA was reverse transcribed into cDNA used as the sequencing template. Produced via immunoSEQ multiplex PCR; TCRdb's table is partial and in-frame only. Here the sample spans about 210,000 clones, roughly 64% being singletons. J is TRBJ2-1 and V is TRBV7-2; possibly TRBD1 or TRBD2 for D (7 bases each). The sequencing used CD4+ T cells sorted from blood, collected at week 4, from a patient treated with tofacitinib. The source of this sequence is a human donor with alopecia areata. In DNA form, the CDR3 reads TGTGCCAGCAGAAATACAGGGGAGGGTGAGCAGTTCTTC. Protein product: CASRNTGEGEQFF. Filled out from reference TRBV7-2 and TRBJ2-1, the complete variable domain reads GAGVSQSPSNKVTEKGKDVELRCDPISGHTALYWYRQSLGQGLEFLIYFQGNSAPDKSGLPSDRFSAERTGGSVSTLTIQRTQQEDSAVYLCASRNTGEGEQFFGPGTRLTVL.